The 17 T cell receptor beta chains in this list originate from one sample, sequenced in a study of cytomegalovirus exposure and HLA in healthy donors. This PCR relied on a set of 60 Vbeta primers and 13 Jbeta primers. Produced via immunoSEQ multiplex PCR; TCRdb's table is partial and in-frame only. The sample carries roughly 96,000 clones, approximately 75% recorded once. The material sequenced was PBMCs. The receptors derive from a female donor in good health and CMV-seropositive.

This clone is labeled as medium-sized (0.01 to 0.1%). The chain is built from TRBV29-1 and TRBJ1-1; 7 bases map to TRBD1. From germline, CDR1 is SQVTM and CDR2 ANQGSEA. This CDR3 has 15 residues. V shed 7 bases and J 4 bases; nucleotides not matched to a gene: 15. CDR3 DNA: TGCAGCGCCGACCGTCAGGGGGACAGTAGCACTGAAGCTTTCTTT. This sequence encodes CSADRQGDSSTEAFF.

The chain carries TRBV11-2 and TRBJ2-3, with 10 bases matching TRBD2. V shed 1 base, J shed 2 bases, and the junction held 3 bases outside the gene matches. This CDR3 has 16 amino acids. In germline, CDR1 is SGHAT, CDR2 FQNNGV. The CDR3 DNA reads TGTGCCAGCAGCTTAGGACTAGCGGGTTTCACAGATACGCAGTATTTT. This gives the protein CASSLGLAGFTDTQYF.

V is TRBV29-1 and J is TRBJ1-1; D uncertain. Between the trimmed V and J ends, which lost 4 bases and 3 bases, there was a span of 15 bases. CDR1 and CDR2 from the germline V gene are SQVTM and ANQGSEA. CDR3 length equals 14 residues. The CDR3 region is CSVALGGRDTEAFF. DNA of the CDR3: TGCAGCGTTGCATTAGGAGGGAGGGACACTGAAGCTTTCTTT.

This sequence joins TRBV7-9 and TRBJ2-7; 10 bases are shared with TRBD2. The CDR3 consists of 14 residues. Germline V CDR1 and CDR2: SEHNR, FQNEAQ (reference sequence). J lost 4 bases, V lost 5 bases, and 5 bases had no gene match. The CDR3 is CASSELAGRYEQYF. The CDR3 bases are TGTGCCAGCAGCGAACTAGCGGGGAGATACGAGCAGTACTTC.

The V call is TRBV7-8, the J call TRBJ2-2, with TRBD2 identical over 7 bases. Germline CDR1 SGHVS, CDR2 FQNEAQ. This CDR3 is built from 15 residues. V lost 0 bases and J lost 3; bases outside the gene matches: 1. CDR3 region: CASSLAGGDTGELFF. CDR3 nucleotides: TGTGCCAGCAGCTTAGCGGGGGGGGACACCGGGGAGCTGTTTTTT. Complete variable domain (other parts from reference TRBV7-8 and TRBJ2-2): GAGVSQSPRYKVAKRGQDVALRCDPISGHVSLFWYQQALGQGPEFLTYFQNEAQLDKSGLPSDRFFAERPEGSVSTLKIQRTQQEDSAVYLCASSLAGGDTGELFFGEGSRLTVL.

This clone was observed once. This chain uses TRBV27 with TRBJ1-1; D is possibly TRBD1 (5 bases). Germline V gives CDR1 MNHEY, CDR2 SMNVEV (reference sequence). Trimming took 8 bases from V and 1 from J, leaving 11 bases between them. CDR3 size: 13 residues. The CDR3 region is CASGAYSNTEAFF. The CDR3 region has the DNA TGTGCCAGCGGGGCTTACTCGAACACTGAAGCTTTCTTT.

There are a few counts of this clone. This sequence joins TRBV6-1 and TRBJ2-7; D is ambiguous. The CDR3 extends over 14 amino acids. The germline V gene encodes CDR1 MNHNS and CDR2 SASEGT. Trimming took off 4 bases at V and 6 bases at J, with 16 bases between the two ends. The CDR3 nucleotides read TGTGCCAGCAGTGGCAATCCCGGCGGTGGCGAGCAGTACTTC. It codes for CASSGNPGGGEQYF.

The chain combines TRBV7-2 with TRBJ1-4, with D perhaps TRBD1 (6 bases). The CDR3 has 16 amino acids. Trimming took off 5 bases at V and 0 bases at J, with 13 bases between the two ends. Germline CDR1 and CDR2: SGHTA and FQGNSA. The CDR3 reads CASSREQGATNEKLFF. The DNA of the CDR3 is TGTGCCAGCAGCAGAGAACAGGGTGCAACTAATGAAAAACTGTTTTTT.

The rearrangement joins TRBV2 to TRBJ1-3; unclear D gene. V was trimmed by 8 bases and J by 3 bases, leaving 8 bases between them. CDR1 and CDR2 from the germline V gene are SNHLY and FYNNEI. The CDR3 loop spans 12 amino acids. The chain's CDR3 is CASCSYGNTIYF. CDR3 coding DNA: TGTGCCAGCTGTTCCTATGGAAACACCATATATTTT.

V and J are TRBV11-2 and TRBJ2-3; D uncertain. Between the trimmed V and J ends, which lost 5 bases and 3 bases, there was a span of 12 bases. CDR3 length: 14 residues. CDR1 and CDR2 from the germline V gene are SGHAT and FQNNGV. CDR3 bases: TGTGCCAGCAGCCCCTACATCGGGACAGATACGCAGTATTTT. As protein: CASSPYIGTDTQYF.

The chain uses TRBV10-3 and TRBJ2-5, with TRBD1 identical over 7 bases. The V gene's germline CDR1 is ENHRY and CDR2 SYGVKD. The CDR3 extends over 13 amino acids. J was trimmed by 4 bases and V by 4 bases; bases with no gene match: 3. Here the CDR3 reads CAISGGQSETQYF. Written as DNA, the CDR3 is TGTGCCATCAGTGGGGGACAGTCAGAGACCCAGTACTTC.

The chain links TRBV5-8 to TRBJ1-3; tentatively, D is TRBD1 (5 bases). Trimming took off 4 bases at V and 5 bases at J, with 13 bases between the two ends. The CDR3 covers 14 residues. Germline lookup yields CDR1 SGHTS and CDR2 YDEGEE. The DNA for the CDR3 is TGTGCCAGCAGCCCACCAGGGCCGAGAAACACCATATATTTT. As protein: CASSPPGPRNTIYF.

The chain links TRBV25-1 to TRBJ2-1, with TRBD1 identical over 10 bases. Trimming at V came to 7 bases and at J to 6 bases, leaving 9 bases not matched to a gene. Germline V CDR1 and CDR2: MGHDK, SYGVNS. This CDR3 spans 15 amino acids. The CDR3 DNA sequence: TGTGCCAGCACCCAGAAAGGACAGGGGGTCAATGAGCAGTTCTTC. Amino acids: CASTQKGQGVNEQFF.

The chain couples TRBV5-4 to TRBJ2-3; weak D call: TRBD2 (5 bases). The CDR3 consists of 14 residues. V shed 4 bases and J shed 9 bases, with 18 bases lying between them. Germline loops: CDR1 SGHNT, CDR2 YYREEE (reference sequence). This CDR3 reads CASSRQRGLETQYF. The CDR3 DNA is TGTGCCAGCAGCCGGCAGCGCGGGTTGGAAACGCAGTATTTT.

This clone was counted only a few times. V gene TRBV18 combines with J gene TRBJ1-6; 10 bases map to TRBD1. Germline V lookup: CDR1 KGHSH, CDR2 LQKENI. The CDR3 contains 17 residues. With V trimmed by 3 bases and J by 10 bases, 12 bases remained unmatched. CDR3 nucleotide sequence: TGTGCCAGCTCACCTCAGGGACAGGGGACGCCGGTATCACCCCTCCACTTT. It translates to CASSPQGQGTPVSPLHF.

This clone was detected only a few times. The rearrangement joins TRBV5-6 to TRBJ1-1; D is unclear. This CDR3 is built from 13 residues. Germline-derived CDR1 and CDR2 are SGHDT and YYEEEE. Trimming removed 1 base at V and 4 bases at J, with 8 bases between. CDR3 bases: TGTGCCAGCAGCTTGACCGAGGGCACTGAAGCTTTCTTT. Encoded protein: CASSLTEGTEAFF.

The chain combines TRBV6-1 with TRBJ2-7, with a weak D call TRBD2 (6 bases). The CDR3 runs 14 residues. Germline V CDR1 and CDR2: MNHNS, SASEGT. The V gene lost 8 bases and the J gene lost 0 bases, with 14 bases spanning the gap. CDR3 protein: CASGGLPPSYEQYF. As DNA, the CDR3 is TGTGCCAGCGGGGGACTTCCCCCCTCCTACGAGCAGTACTTC.